The clone carrying this T cell receptor beta chain was seen many times. As yet, its antigen is unknown. The sample is drawn from a study of response to subunit inactivated influenza vaccine. General study findings and limits: Authors suggested each seasonal influenza vaccination recruits few new T cells.

TCRdb re-derived calls from the RT-PCR reads in MiXCR, one entry per CDR3 protein. The table shows 500,000 or so distinct CDR3 sequences, with about 15% occurring only once. The sequenced sample was CD4+ T cells sorted from PBMCs, obtained less than 25 months after vaccination. This clonotype was sampled from a man between 50 and 75 years old who received an inactivated influenza vaccine.

The CDR3 is CASSQEAGQATDTQYF. The CDR3 region has the DNA TGTGCCAGCAGCCAAGAGGCTGGACAAGCCACAGATACGCAGTATTTT. The rearrangement joins TRBV3-1 to TRBJ2-3, with D tentatively TRBD1 (5 bases). CDR3 length: 16 amino acids. The V end was cut by 0 bases, the J end by 2 bases, with 12 bases between. CDR1 and CDR2 (germline): LGHDT, YNNKEL (reference sequence).